This entry lists 19 T cell receptor beta chains sequenced from one sample in a study of CD8 T cells in ankylosing spondylitis. MiXCR, run by TCRdb on the 5' RACE reads, gives a single entry per CDR3 protein. The table has 240,000 or so distinct CDR3 sequences, about 10% seen once. Material: blood, either unsorted or a sorted T cell fraction (not recorded which). All receptors come from a male donor with ankylosing spondylitis or in good health (not recorded which).

The chain couples TRBV7-8 to TRBJ2-7; TRBD2 agrees at 14 bases. The V gene's germline CDR1 is SGHVS and CDR2 FQNEAQ. CDR3 length: 17 residues. Trimming removed 4 bases from V and 3 bases from J; junction bases left unmatched: 8. The chain's CDR3 is CASSSGGTSGGYYEQYF. The CDR3 nucleotides are TGTGCCAGCAGCTCAGGGGGGACTAGCGGGGGCTACTACGAGCAGTACTTC.

This clonotype showed up many times. The chain joins TRBV5-1 to TRBJ2-1; D not certain. The CDR3 totals 14 residues. Germline-derived CDR1 and CDR2 are SGHRS and YFSETQ. Between the trimmed V and J ends, which lost 1 base and 2 bases, there was a span of 7 bases. The CDR3 region has the DNA TGCGCCAGCAGCTTGATGGCTACCTACAATGAGCAGTTCTTC. Residues: CASSLMATYNEQFF.

About this clonotype: A much larger clonotype is one base distant, so this may be a read error. The rearrangement uses TRBV28 and TRBJ2-2, with 7 bases matching TRBD1. Germline V gene data show CDR1 as MDHEN and CDR2 as SYDVKM. The V gene end was trimmed by 11 bases and the J gene end by 0 bases; junction bases not matched to a gene: 12. The CDR3 runs 16 residues. The chain's CDR3 is CAAGSDRDPNTGELFF. CDR3 nucleotides: TGTGCCGCCGGTTCAGACAGGGACCCGAACACCGGGGAGCTGTTTTTT.

This clonotype was seen ten or more times. This chain joins TRBV6-1 and TRBJ2-5; a possible D gene is TRBD2 (5 bases). There are 17 residues in the CDR3. Looked up from germline, CDR1 is MNHNS and CDR2 is SASEGT. The V end lost 6 bases, the J end lost 4 bases, and 24 bases lay between the germline ends. The CDR3 loop reads CASSLGGAAEDGETQYF. The DNA of the CDR3 is TGTGCCAGCAGCCTCGGTGGAGCGGCGGAGGATGGAGAGACCCAGTACTTC.

The sample holds many counts of this clonotype. The rearrangement uses TRBV12-3 or TRBV12-4 and TRBJ2-3, with 11 bases fitting TRBD2. The CDR3 spans 16 residues. V lost 4 bases, J lost 2 bases, and 5 bases stayed unmatched. This CDR3 is CASSSLAGGPTDTQYF. CDR3 DNA sequence: TGTGCCAGCAGTTCATTAGCGGGAGGGCCCACAGATACGCAGTATTTT.

This clonotype was observed a few times. This sequence joins TRBV27 and TRBJ2-3; D not resolved. The CDR3 length is 13 residues. Germline-derived CDR1 and CDR2 are MNHEY and SMNVEV (reference sequence). V was shortened by 3 bases and J by 5 bases, with 9 bases between the two germline ends. The CDR3 DNA reads as TGTGCCAGCAGTTTCGTGGCCGGAGATACGCAGTATTTT. Its translation: CASSFVAGDTQYF.

This clonotype was picked up many times. The chain couples TRBV10-2 to TRBJ2-1, with TRBD2 matching over 7 bases. Germline trimming cut 5 bases from V and 8 bases from J; bases unmatched to any gene: 9. The CDR3 loop spans 14 amino acids. The V gene's germline CDR1 is WSHSY and CDR2 SAAADI. The CDR3 nucleotides read TGCGCCAGCAGTCTATTCGGACTAGTCGATGAGCAGTTCTTC. Encoded protein: CASSLFGLVDEQFF.

This clonotype appeared many times. The chain has TRBV12-3 or TRBV12-4 and TRBJ2-3, with D perhaps matching TRBD2 (5 bases). The V end was cut by 3 bases, the J end by 6 bases, with 16 bases between. The CDR3 runs to 15 residues. The CDR3 DNA reads TGTGCCAGCAGTTTTGGCCCTAGCATATCGGATACGCAGTATTTT. Protein: CASSFGPSISDTQYF.

This clonotype was counted many times. The V and J genes are TRBV20-1 and TRBJ2-1, with 10 bases fitting TRBD2. Germline V lookup: CDR1 DFQATT, CDR2 SNEGSKA (reference sequence). V lost 5 bases to trimming and J lost 2 bases; unmatched junction nucleotides: 9. The CDR3 has 16 residues. CDR3 bases: TGCAGTGCTCAGCAGACTAGCGGGCCCCCCTACAATGAGCAGTTCTTC. As protein: CSAQQTSGPPYNEQFF.

This clonotype was detected ten times or more. The chain couples TRBV29-1 to TRBJ2-1; TRBD2 aligns across 9 bases. Germline V lookup: CDR1 SQVTM, CDR2 ANQGSEA. J was trimmed by 4 bases and V by 4 bases; bases with no gene match: 5. The length of the CDR3 is 14 residues. The CDR3: CSVVGLAGYNEQFF. The CDR3 coding sequence is TGCAGCGTTGTCGGGCTAGCGGGGTACAATGAGCAGTTCTTC.

There are many counts of this clonotype. J is TRBJ2-1 and V is TRBV15; 7 nucleotides line up with TRBD1. The CDR3 covers 15 residues. Germline V gene data show CDR1 as LNHNV and CDR2 as YYDKDF (reference sequence). Losses at the gene ends were 2 bases for V and 9 bases for J; bases not matched to a gene: 10. CDR3 coding DNA: TGTGCCACCAGCAGACCTAGACAGGGCGGTGCTGAGCAGTTCTTC. Amino acids: CATSRPRQGGAEQFF.

This clonotype has ten or more counts. The chain employs TRBV20-1 and TRBJ2-7, with 13 nucleotides matching TRBD2. The CDR3 has 15 amino acids. Per germline, CDR1 DFQATT and CDR2 SNEGSKA (reference sequence). With V trimmed by 5 bases and J by 3 bases, 7 bases remained unmatched. The CDR3 sequence is CSAPRTSGSIYEQYF. In DNA, the CDR3 is TGCAGTGCTCCAAGGACTAGCGGGAGTATCTACGAGCAGTACTTC.

The rearrangement uses TRBV14 and TRBJ2-2; no firm D call. Germline V lookup: CDR1 SGHDN, CDR2 FVKESK. CDR3 length equals 13 residues. Trimming removed 3 bases from V and 7 bases from J, with 9 bases in between. Here the CDR3 reads CASSQLRNGELFF. CDR3 DNA: TGTGCCAGCAGCCAGCTCAGGAACGGGGAGCTGTTTTTT.

Only a few counts were recorded for this clonotype. The chain has TRBV7-2 and TRBJ2-2, with TRBD2 matching over 8 bases. CDR3 size: 17 residues. With 2 bases clipped from V and 3 bases from J, the junction kept 8 bases outside the gene matches. The V gene's germline CDR1 is SGHTA and CDR2 FQGNSA. The DNA of the CDR3 is TGTGCCAGCAGCTTAACAAGGACTAGCTTGTACACCGGGGAGCTGTTTTTT. Protein sequence: CASSLTRTSLYTGELFF.

This clonotype was found many times. CDR3: CASSLAGQGNYGYTF. The CDR3 DNA sequence: TGCGCCAGCAGCTTGGCCGGACAGGGTAACTATGGCTACACCTTC. The V gene is TRBV5-1, the J gene TRBJ1-2; 8 bases fit TRBD1. The junction had 2 bases not matched to a gene; V was cut back by 0 bases and J by 1 base. The CDR3 contains 15 residues. From germline, CDR1 is SGHRS and CDR2 YFSETQ.

The chain couples TRBV20-1 to TRBJ2-2; 8 bases map to TRBD1. Trimming took 3 bases from V and 5 from J; bases not matched to a gene: 11. The CDR3 sequence is 16 residues long. CDR1 is DFQATT and CDR2 is SNEGSKA in the germline V gene (reference sequence). The CDR3 nucleotides are TGCAGTGCTAGCATTGAGCCAGGGGGCAGGACCGGGGAGCTGTTTTTT. Protein: CSASIEPGGRTGELFF.

This clonotype was seen many times. V and J are TRBV29-1 and TRBJ2-1; the D call may be TRBD1 or TRBD2 (6 bases each). Germline CDR1 is SQVTM and CDR2 is ANQGSEA. The CDR3 consists of 15 residues. Deletions cut 2 bases from V and 0 bases from J, with 11 bases between. The CDR3 DNA reads TGCAGCGTTGAAAGGGGGGCCCCCTCCTACAATGAGCAGTTCTTC. As protein: CSVERGAPSYNEQFF.

Only a few counts were recorded for this clonotype. The chain uses TRBV20-1 and TRBJ2-7; perhaps TRBD2 as D (6 bases). Between the trimmed V and J ends, which lost 2 bases and 2 bases, there was a span of 16 bases. This CDR3 region has 15 residues. Germline CDR1 DFQATT, CDR2 SNEGSKA (reference sequence). The CDR3 DNA reads TGCAGTGCTAGAAAAGGGGAGGCCTTAGCCTACGAGCAGTACTTC. As protein: CSARKGEALAYEQYF.

This clonotype was seen more than once but under ten times. The chain couples TRBV12-3 or TRBV12-4 to TRBJ1-1; no firm D call. The length of the CDR3 is 14 residues. Trimming stripped 3 bases from V and 2 bases from J, with 10 bases between. Here the CDR3 reads CASSFSEFNTEAFF. DNA of the CDR3: TGTGCCAGCAGTTTTTCTGAATTCAACACTGAAGCTTTCTTT.